The clone carrying this T cell receptor beta chain was observed a single time. CDR1 is SGHDT and CDR2 is YYEEEE in the germline V gene. V shed 0 bases and J shed 0 bases, with 11 bases lying between them. The CDR3 totals 16 residues. The data are from a study of blood T cell repertoires in COVID-19. Repertoires were generated with immunoSEQ multiplex PCR, while TCRdb's copy carries only in-frame clones and drops some. The top ten clones hold 2.5% of a sample with approximately 210,000 clones, about four fifths of them seen once. The sample was peripheral blood. The TCR comes from a middle-aged woman with active or convalescent COVID-19. The chain couples TRBV5-6 to TRBJ2-3; D may be TRBD2 (6 bases). The CDR3: CASSLAVGGSTDTQYF. Here the CDR3 DNA reads TGTGCCAGCAGCTTGGCAGTGGGGGGTAGCACAGATACGCAGTATTTT.